The clone carrying this T cell receptor (beta chain) was seen more than once but under ten times. Its antigen is still unknown. In germline, CDR1 is MNHEY, CDR2 SVGEGT. V was cut by 6 bases and J by 1 base, with 13 bases left in between. The CDR3 is made up of 14 amino acids. The sample originates from a study of T-cell memory formation after mild COVID-19. Study results and caveats: Some SARS-CoV-2-responding clones were already detected in memory before infection. For second-wave clones that peaked at day 37, SARS-CoV-2 specificity went unverified. CD4+ bias marked clones expanding day 15 to 37, unlike balanced contracting clones.

MiXCR, applied by TCRdb to the 5' RACE reads, yields one record per CDR3 protein. The repertoire holds about 190,000 distinct CDR3 sequences, with 15% to 20% as singletons. This receptor was taken from an adult woman who had mild COVID-19 (a few samples of this study predate the infection). Cell type and time point are not known. The sample taken for sequencing was PBMCs or a T cell subset sorted from them (not recorded which). The chain employs TRBV6-2 or TRBV6-3 and TRBJ2-7, with a weak D call TRBD1 (6 bases). CDR3 region: CASRRRDMSYEQYF. CDR3 sequence (DNA): TGTGCCAGCAGACGCCGGGACATGTCCTACGAGCAGTACTTC.